The T cell receptor beta chain under discussion was sequenced for a study of vaccination and CD4 T cells after COVID-19. Study as a whole: Convalescent patients had positive nasal swab PCR results for SARS-CoV-2. Disease was mild in several and severe in one.

Described treatment: approximately 9-day PBMC culture with coronavirus spike peptide pools or control peptides (ViraFEST assay). Oncomine TCR Beta short-read sequencing was applied to DNA from cultured CD4+ T cells. One entry per CDR3 protein results from TCRdb running MiXCR on the PCR reads. This table holds tens of thousands of distinct CDR3 sequences, roughly 49% found once. As concerns this clonotype: What it binds is unknown.

The source of this sequence is a human donor who had recovered from COVID-19. The sample taken for sequencing was CD4+ T cells from blood, cultured in vitro.

CDR3 coding DNA: TGTGCCAGCAGCCGGGGGGACTCCGGGGCCAACGTCCTGACTTTC. The encoded protein is CASSRGDSGANVLTF. The chain links TRBV5-4 to TRBJ2-6; 7 bases agree with TRBD2. The ends lost 4 bases at V and 4 bases at J; junction bases unmatched: 5. The CDR3 consists of 15 residues. Germline CDR1 is SGHNT and CDR2 is YYREEE (reference sequence).